The rows below give T cell receptor beta chains drawn from one sample of a study of radiation and T cells in renal cell carcinoma. Assay used: immunoSEQ multiplex PCR; TCRdb lists only in-frame clones, some missing. The table includes about 130,000 clones, approximately 90% detected once. The sequencing used blood, collected from a patient whose treatment included radiotherapy and nephrectomy. The receptors were gathered from a woman aged 45 to 65 with renal cell carcinoma. The CDR3 runs from the conserved cysteine through the conserved F or W. The D gene is left open where the match is weak. Some rows mark clone size as missing; the rest say once, few, many or name a class of expanded clone.

v_call,j_call,d_call,clone_size,cdr3_nt,cdr3_aa
TRBV5-1,TRBJ2-1,-,-,TGCGCCAGCAGCTTGCAGGGGATTTCCAATGAGCAGTTCTTC,CASSLQGISNEQFF
TRBV19,TRBJ1-5,-,-,TGTGCCAGTAGTATCGAGGGTACGCTGGGCAATCAGCCCCAGCATTTT,CASSIEGTLGNQPQHF
TRBV5-3,TRBJ1-3,-,-,TGTGCCAGAAGCTTGCCCCCGACAGGCGACTCTGGAAACACCATATATTTT,CARSLPPTGDSGNTIYF
TRBV10-1,TRBJ2-2,-,-,TGCGCCAGCAGTGATTCGGCCAACCCACAGGGCGGGCGTACCGGGGAGCTGTTTTTT,CASSDSANPQGGRTGELFF
TRBV2,TRBJ1-2,-,-,TGTGCCAGCAGTGAAGCGCAGGGCGGTACCCACTATGGCTACACCTTC,CASSEAQGGTHYGYTF
TRBV6-5,TRBJ1-1,-,-,TGTGCCAGCAGTTACCGGGGAGGGATGAACACTGAAGCTTTCTTT,CASSYRGGMNTEAFF
TRBV18,TRBJ1-6,-,-,TGTGCCAGCTCGGAGGGGAGGAATTCACCCCTCCACTTT,CASSEGRNSPLHF
TRBV2,TRBJ2-1,-,-,TGTGCCAGCAGTGAAAATATTCAGCAGTTCTTC,CASSENIQQFF
TRBV28,TRBJ1-1,-,-,TGTGCCAGCAGTTTAGTATCGGGGAACACTGAAGCTTTCTTT,CASSLVSGNTEAFF
TRBV5-1,TRBJ2-7,TRBD2,-,TGCGCCAGCAGGTCGGGAGGGGCAGTCTGGGTCGAGCAGTACTTC,CASRSGGAVWVEQYF
TRBV30,TRBJ1-1,-,-,TGTGCCTGGAGTGTAGCGGGGGGGATTGAAGCTTTCTTT,CAWSVAGGIEAFF
TRBV30,TRBJ1-5,TRBD1,-,TGTGCCTGGCAGACAGGGTACAATCAGCCCCAGCATTTT,CAWQTGYNQPQHF
TRBV28,TRBJ2-3,TRBD1,-,TGTGCCAGCAGTGCAGACAGGGGAGCAGATACGCAGTATTTT,CASSADRGADTQYF
TRBV19,TRBJ1-2,-,-,TGTGCCACCGGGACATATGAGGGCTACACCTTC,CATGTYEGYTF
TRBV13,TRBJ2-7,TRBD1,-,TGTGCCAGCAGCTTAAATGGACAGGGCTACGAGCAGTACTTC,CASSLNGQGYEQYF
TRBV5-6,TRBJ1-6,TRBD1,-,TGTGCCAGCAGCGCTCAGGGGGCCCCCTATAATTCACCCCTCCACTTT,CASSAQGAPYNSPLHF
TRBV5-6,TRBJ1-5,TRBD1,-,TGTGCCAGCAGTCTAAGGGGGCGCGATCAGCCCCAGCATTTT,CASSLRGRDQPQHF
TRBV6-1,TRBJ2-3,-,once,TGTGCCACAGCCCTATTTTCCACAGATACGCAGTATTTT,CATALFSTDTQYF
TRBV30,TRBJ2-3,-,-,TGTGCCTGGAGTCCCGGAGGGGAAACAGATACGCAGTATTTT,CAWSPGGETDTQYF
TRBV7-2,TRBJ2-1,-,-,TGTGCCAGCAGCTTAGTGCAACAAAGTGAGCAGTTCTTC,CASSLVQQSEQFF
TRBV5-1,TRBJ2-5,-,-,TGCGCCAGCAGCCCCCGGGCAGAAGAGACCCAGTACTTC,CASSPRAEETQYF
TRBV30,TRBJ2-7,TRBD1,-,TGTGCCTGGAGTGTAGGAGGGACAGGGGGCTTAAAGCAGTACTTC,CAWSVGGTGGLKQYF
TRBV5-1,TRBJ2-7,TRBD2,once,TGCGCCAGCAGCTTGGGACGAAACCCGGGGGGTTCCTACGAGCAGTACTTC,CASSLGRNPGGSYEQYF
TRBV11-2,TRBJ1-5,-,-,TGTGCCAGCAGCTGGGTAGCCGATCAGCCCCAGCATTTT,CASSWVADQPQHF
TRBV18,TRBJ2-7,TRBD2,-,TGTGCCAGCTCACCACCGCTTAGCGGGAGTCCCTACGAGCAGTACTTC,CASSPPLSGSPYEQYF
TRBV7-8,TRBJ1-1,-,-,TGTGCCAGCAGCTTAGCGGGGCAGCTTACGAACACTGAAGCTTTCTTT,CASSLAGQLTNTEAFF
TRBV14,TRBJ1-2,-,-,TGTGCCAGCAGCCATACACTTAACTATGGCTACACCTTC,CASSHTLNYGYTF